This TCR beta chain was captured in a study of T cells after yellow fever vaccination (dated 2019 in TCRdb). As for the study more broadly: Libraries from fractions with low cell numbers were prepared with the SMART-Seq v4 Ultra Low Input RNA kit. To track T-cell clones before and after primary and booster YFV17D yellow fever vaccination, bulk TCR alpha and beta repertoires were sequenced longitudinally. The cohort comprised two healthy male donors, one aged 18 to 30 and one aged 30 to 40 years. Bulk PBMC replicates and cell subsets were isolated from blood drawn at multiple timepoints before and after both primary and secondary immunization.

The germline V gene sets CDR1 to SGHDN and CDR2 to FVKESK. From cysteine to phenylalanine, the CDR3 is 14 amino acids long. Just the 42-base CDR3 DNA is kept, in frame starting at base 1. The germline ends are 10 bases apart after V is trimmed by 1 base and J by 6 bases. Beyond this particular receptor, the publication reports: The secondary T-cell response was weaker than the primary response but faster, peaking on day 5 instead of day 15. A small fraction of clonotypes appeared in both the CD4 and CD8 compartments, likely as a result of convergent recombination. Because the study included only two donors, the extent to which the findings can be generalized is limited. After the booster, most of the clones that had expanded following primary vaccination were detected again (about 95% of CD4 and around nine tenths of CD8), which suggests that memory was broadly maintained. Computational filtering was needed because FACS-sorted repertoires could contain abundant contaminating clonotypes from the bulk population.

The sample's treatment or condition label, in plain terms: live attenuated yellow fever vaccine strain. A standard Ficoll-Paque protocol was used to isolate PBMCs from peripheral blood. CD4 and CD8 T-cell fractions were isolated with Dynabeads CD4 and CD8 positive selection kits. TriZol was used to extract RNA from bulk PBMCs, from CD4 and CD8 fractions, and from dextramer-positive and dextramer-negative fractions. A word on this clonotype: The antigen this receptor binds is unknown. It has no much larger one-base neighbor in the sample; base qualities were not kept.

The sequencing machine was an Illumina NovaSeq 6000. TCR cDNA was made using 5'RACE template switching, a step that added a universal primer site and unique molecular identifiers. Priming of cDNA synthesis was performed from both the TCR alpha and TCR beta constant segments. Library amplification involved two PCR steps, and the second step added sample barcodes and sequencing adapters. Sequencing of the libraries was done on either Illumina HiSeq 2500 (2x100 bp) or NovaSeq (2x150 bp). Turning to the authors' computational methods: MIGEC handled demultiplexing of reads and collapsing into UMI consensus sequences, while MiXCR performed V(D)J alignment. Clonotypes responding to the vaccine were identified with edgeR on replicate PBMC samples, with the criteria of FDR below 0.01 and a log2 fold change above 5 up to day 15. Each bulk clonotype was labeled CD4 or CD8 based on which sequenced repertoire, CD4 or CD8, contained the clonotype at higher abundance. TCRdb trimmed the raw reads at Q25, called clones with MiXCR and kept productive beta chains. Here each entry gathers all rows of one CDR3 protein and keeps the most common genes and DNA. The V and J calls follow TCRdb's processing rather than the paper's. The sample contains some 340,000 distinct CDR3 sequences, around 10% of them found a single time. Around 3.2% of the sample rests with the top ten.

The chain uses TRBV14 and TRBJ2-1, and the D gene may be TRBD2, 5 bases matching. The receptor was derived from a man younger than 30 who received the YFV17D yellow fever vaccine. The sequences come from CD4+ T cells sorted from PBMCs, collected 45 days after the yellow fever booster vaccination. The DNA sequence is as follows: TGTGCCAGCAGCCAAGGACTAACGGCCAATGAGCAGTTCTTC. It is translated as CASSQGLTANEQFF.